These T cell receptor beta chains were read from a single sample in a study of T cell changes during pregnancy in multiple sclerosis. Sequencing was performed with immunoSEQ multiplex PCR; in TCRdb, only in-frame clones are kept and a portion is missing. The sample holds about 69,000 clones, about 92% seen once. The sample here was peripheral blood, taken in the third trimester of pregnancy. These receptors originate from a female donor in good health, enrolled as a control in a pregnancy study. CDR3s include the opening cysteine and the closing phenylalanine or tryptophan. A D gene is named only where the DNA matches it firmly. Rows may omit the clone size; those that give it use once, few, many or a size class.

CDR3 DNA: TGTGCCATCAGTGACTCCCAGCGGGGGGACAATGAGCAGTTCTTC; CDR3 protein: CAISDSQRGDNEQFF; V gene: TRBV10-3; J gene: TRBJ2-1; D gene: TRBD2; clone size: -
CDR3 DNA: TGTGCCAGCAGCTTGGTAACAGGGGGGTGGGATACGCAGTATTTT; CDR3 protein: CASSLVTGGWDTQYF; V gene: TRBV5-4; J gene: TRBJ2-3; D gene: TRBD1; clone size: -
CDR3 DNA: TGTGCCAGCAGCCAGTCCGGGACAGGGATGGCTAACTATGGCTACACCTTC; CDR3 protein: CASSQSGTGMANYGYTF; V gene: TRBV11-2; J gene: TRBJ1-2; D gene: TRBD1; clone size: -
CDR3 DNA: TGTGCCAGCAGCCCCTTGAGGGACAGCCAAGCTAACTATGGCTACACCTTC; CDR3 protein: CASSPLRDSQANYGYTF; V gene: TRBV7-9; J gene: TRBJ1-2; D gene: TRBD1; clone size: -
CDR3 DNA: TGTGCCAGTAGTGTGAATCCGGGACAGGCTCCCTATGGCTACACCTTC; CDR3 protein: CASSVNPGQAPYGYTF; V gene: TRBV19; J gene: TRBJ1-2; D gene: TRBD1; clone size: -
CDR3 DNA: TGTGCCAGCTCACCACTGAAACCAGGGGTTCGTAATTCACCCCTCCACTTT; CDR3 protein: CASSPLKPGVRNSPLHF; V gene: TRBV18; J gene: TRBJ1-6; D gene: -; clone size: few
CDR3 DNA: TGTGCCAGCAGCGCAAACAGGTTCCCCTCCTACAATGAGCAGTTCTTC; CDR3 protein: CASSANRFPSYNEQFF; V gene: TRBV6-4; J gene: TRBJ2-1; D gene: -; clone size: -
CDR3 DNA: TGTGCCAGCAGCGTTTCTTGGGGGCCTTCCTACGAGCAGTACTTC; CDR3 protein: CASSVSWGPSYEQYF; V gene: TRBV9; J gene: TRBJ2-7; D gene: -; clone size: -
CDR3 DNA: TGCGCCAGCACGAGGACAGGGAGTCCCACCGGGGAGCTGTTTTTT; CDR3 protein: CASTRTGSPTGELFF; V gene: TRBV5-1; J gene: TRBJ2-2; D gene: TRBD1; clone size: -
CDR3 DNA: TGTGCCAGCAGCCAGGGGATCTATACGCAGTATTTT; CDR3 protein: CASSQGIYTQYF; V gene: TRBV7-9; J gene: TRBJ2-3; D gene: -; clone size: -
CDR3 DNA: TGTGCCAGCAGGTGGGGCAGGGCTTATGGCTACACCTTC; CDR3 protein: CASRWGRAYGYTF; V gene: TRBV6-6; J gene: TRBJ1-2; D gene: -; clone size: -
CDR3 DNA: TGTGCCAGTAGTATAGCGCGGAGCTCCTACAATGAGCAGTTCTTC; CDR3 protein: CASSIARSSYNEQFF; V gene: TRBV19; J gene: TRBJ2-1; D gene: -; clone size: -
CDR3 DNA: TGTGCCAGCAGCTTACTTCGCTCGGGGACAGTTGGTGGGAGCACTGAAGCTTTCTTT; CDR3 protein: CASSLLRSGTVGGSTEAFF; V gene: TRBV7-9; J gene: TRBJ1-1; D gene: TRBD1; clone size: -
CDR3 DNA: TGCAGCACCAGTAGGGGGGGAGTCGCCGGGGAGACCCAGTACTTC; CDR3 protein: CSTSRGGVAGETQYF; V gene: TRBV29-1; J gene: TRBJ2-5; D gene: -; clone size: -
CDR3 DNA: TGCGCCAGCAGTGAGCCGGGGGGGAGCTCCTACGAGCAGTACTTC; CDR3 protein: CASSEPGGSSYEQYF; V gene: TRBV10-2; J gene: TRBJ2-7; D gene: TRBD2; clone size: -
CDR3 DNA: TGTGCCAGCAGCCGCGGGGGACAGGACGGTCAGCCCCAGCATTTT; CDR3 protein: CASSRGGQDGQPQHF; V gene: TRBV7-9; J gene: TRBJ1-5; D gene: TRBD1; clone size: -
CDR3 DNA: TGTGCCAGTAGTATACGGGCTAGCGGGAGGGGAAATGAGCAGTTCTTC; CDR3 protein: CASSIRASGRGNEQFF; V gene: TRBV19; J gene: TRBJ2-1; D gene: TRBD2; clone size: -